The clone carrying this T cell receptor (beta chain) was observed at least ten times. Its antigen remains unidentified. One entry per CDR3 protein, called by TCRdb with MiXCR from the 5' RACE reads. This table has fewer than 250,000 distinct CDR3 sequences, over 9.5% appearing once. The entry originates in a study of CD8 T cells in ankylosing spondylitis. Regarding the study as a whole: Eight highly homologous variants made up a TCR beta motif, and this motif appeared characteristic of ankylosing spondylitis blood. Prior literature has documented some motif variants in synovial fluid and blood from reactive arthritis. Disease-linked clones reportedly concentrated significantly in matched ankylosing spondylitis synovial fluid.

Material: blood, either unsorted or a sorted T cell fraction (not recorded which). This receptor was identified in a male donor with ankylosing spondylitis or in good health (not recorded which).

CDR3: CASSFGGLVDEQYF. CDR3 nucleotides: TGCGCCAGCAGCTTCGGGGGGCTGGTAGACGAGCAGTACTTC. The chain employs TRBV5-1 and TRBJ2-7; possible D gene TRBD2, 7 bases. This CDR3 is 14 amino acids long. With 2 bases removed from V and 5 bases from J, the gap between germline ends came to 14 bases. CDR1 and CDR2 from the germline V gene are SGHRS and YFSETQ.